Each of the 22 T cell receptor beta chains below was sequenced from the same sample in a study of blood T cells in healthy people across ages. The authors ran a second PCR of roughly 7 to 11 cycles using a sample-barcoded 5' primer and a J-beta primer mix. Each CDR3 protein gets one entry after TCRdb re-called the 5' RACE reads with MiXCR. The data hold some 790,000 distinct CDR3 sequences, with around 26% observed a single time. Sequences were obtained from blood. These receptors were obtained from a woman of 80 years or more in good health.

Ten or more counts support this clonotype. J is TRBJ2-7 and V is TRBV10-2; D perhaps matches TRBD2 (6 bases). This CDR3 is built from 15 residues. V was shortened by 2 bases and J by 8 bases, with 19 bases between the two germline ends. CDR1 and CDR2 (germline): WSHSY, SAAADI. The CDR3 protein is CASSETSGLLIQQYF. The CDR3 DNA sequence: TGCGCCAGCAGTGAGACTTCGGGACTTCTAATACAGCAGTACTTC.

A word on this clonotype: Just one base apart from a much larger clone, this may be a read error. J is TRBJ2-1 and V is TRBV20-1; 7 bases fit TRBD2. TRBJ2-7 matches the DNA end more closely, so the J call is doubtful. Germline V gene sequence: CDR1 DFQATT, CDR2 SNEGSKA (reference sequence). This CDR3 has 14 amino acids. In DNA form, the CDR3 reads TGCAGTGCTAGAGACAGGGTCGGGAGGAATGAGCAGTACTTC. Amino acid sequence: CSARDRVGRNEQYF.

This clonotype was observed a few times. The chain recombines TRBV3-1 with TRBJ1-1; D remains ambiguous. Trimming removed 0 bases from V and 0 bases from J, with 11 bases in between. The CDR3 runs to 16 residues. Germline assignment: CDR1 LGHDT and CDR2 YNNKEL (reference sequence). CDR3 amino acids: CASSQDLIRVNTEAFF. The DNA for the CDR3 is TGTGCCAGCAGCCAAGATCTTATACGGGTGAACACTGAAGCTTTCTTT.

CDR3: CSARKSDYGYTF. CDR3 sequence (DNA): TGCAGTGCTAGAAAATCGGACTATGGCTACACCTTC. V gene TRBV20-1 combines with J gene TRBJ1-2; D unclear. Germline V gene data show CDR1 as DFQATT and CDR2 as SNEGSKA (reference sequence). V was clipped by 2 bases and J by 3 bases, with 7 bases between them. This CDR3 comprises 12 residues.

V is TRBV12-3 or TRBV12-4 and J is TRBJ1-2, with D possibly TRBD1 on 6 matching bases. V dropped 9 bases and J dropped 6 bases, with 17 bases sitting between them. This CDR3 comprises 13 residues. The chain's CDR3 is CASLPTGRDGYTF. The DNA for the CDR3 is TGTGCCAGTCTACCAACAGGGAGAGATGGCTACACCTTC.

This clonotype appeared many times. With a much larger clone just one base away, this may be a read error. This CDR3 is CATSRGRHTDTQYF. The DNA of the CDR3 is TGCGCCACCTCACGAGGGCGGCACACAGATACGCAGTATTTT. The chain uses TRBV5-1 and TRBJ2-3, with TRBD2 as a possible D gene (5 bases). V was clipped by 9 bases and J by 2 bases, with 16 bases between them. Germline V gene lookup returns CDR1 SGHRS and CDR2 YFSETQ. This CDR3 is 14 amino acids long.

This chain connects TRBV5-5 to TRBJ1-1, with no clear D. CDR3 length: 13 amino acids. V was clipped by 2 bases and J by 6 bases, with 11 bases between them. Germline loops: CDR1 SGHKS, CDR2 YYEKEE (reference sequence). Written as DNA, the CDR3 is TGTGCCAGCAGCTTTTCACAATCAGCTGAAGCTTTCTTT. This encodes CASSFSQSAEAFF.

This clonotype came up many times. This chain joins TRBV6-2 or TRBV6-3 and TRBJ2-5; the D is unclear. The germline V gene encodes CDR1 MNHEY and CDR2 SVGEGT. This CDR3 has 14 amino acids. Trimming shortened V by 0 bases and J by 4 bases, and 9 bases separated the two germline ends. CDR3 region: CASSYSPQRETQYF. CDR3 sequence (DNA): TGTGCCAGCAGTTACTCGCCGCAACGAGAGACCCAGTACTTC.

The chain links TRBV30 to TRBJ2-5, with 10 positions matching TRBD2. Germline CDR1 is GTSNPN and CDR2 is SVGIG (reference sequence). The CDR3 spans 16 residues. The trim removed 3 bases at V and 5 bases at J, leaving 12 bases unmatched. In DNA, the CDR3 is TGTGCCTGGAGCAGACTAGCGGGCAGGGCCAGGGAGACCCAGTACTTC. Protein: CAWSRLAGRARETQYF.

Regarding this clonotype: A much larger clone lies a single base off, so this may be a read error. J is TRBJ1-1 and V is TRBV18; 9 bases are shared with TRBD1. The CDR3 extends over 15 amino acids. The germline V gene has CDR1 KGHSH and CDR2 LQKENI. As DNA, the CDR3 is TGTACCAGCTCACCACTGCCGGGACAGGGCACTGAAGCTTTCTTT. It is translated as CTSSPLPGQGTEAFF. The full variable domain, completed using reference TRBV18 and TRBJ1-1, is NAGVMQNPRHLVRRRGQEARLRCSPMKGHSHVYWYRQLPEEGLKFMVYLQKENIIDESGMPKERFSAEFPKEGPSILRIQQVVRGDSAAYFCTSSPLPGQGTEAFFGQGTRLTVV.

About this clonotype: Given a much more abundant clone one base away, this may be a read error. The chain employs TRBV3-1 and TRBJ2-5, with 7 bases lining up with TRBD1. The DNA end is a closer match to TRBJ2-7, so the J assignment may be wrong. CDR1 is LGHDT, CDR2 YNNKEL, per germline (reference sequence). The CDR3 has 14 residues. The CDR3: CASSRFRGYGEQYF. In DNA form, the CDR3 reads TGTGCCAGCAGCCGGTTCAGGGGGTACGGCGAGCAGTACTTC.

The V gene is TRBV6-1, the J gene TRBJ1-1; D is unresolved. Per the germline V gene, CDR1 is MNHNS and CDR2 is SASEGT. The CDR3 has 13 residues. Trimming took off 0 bases at V and 6 bases at J, with 8 bases between the two ends. The CDR3 DNA is TGTGCCAGCAGTGAAGCGGTGAGGGCTGAAGCTTTCTTT. It codes for CASSEAVRAEAFF.

For this clonotype: The conserved phenylalanine or tryptophan normally closing the CDR3 is absent here, so this likely arose from a read error. The chain employs TRBV6-5 and TRBJ1-6, with D possibly being TRBD1 (5 bases). The CDR3 is made up of 16 amino acids. Germline loops: CDR1 MNHEY, CDR2 SVGAGI. The germline V and J ends were trimmed by 6 bases and 4 bases, with 16 bases remaining between them. The CDR3 is CASSPPRAVYNSPLHC. Written as DNA, the CDR3 is TGTGCCAGCAGCCCCCCCAGGGCCGTTTATAATTCACCCCTCCACTGT.

This clonotype was detected a few times. The J gene is TRBJ1-1, the V gene TRBV12-3 or TRBV12-4; D is undetermined. The CDR3 has 17 amino acids. Trimming took off 3 bases at V and 4 bases at J, with 21 bases between the two ends. The DNA of the CDR3 is TGTGCCAGCAGTTTTACTCCTTTACTGAATGCGAGCACTGAAGCTTTCTTT. Its protein is CASSFTPLLNASTEAFF.

This clonotype was counted ten times or more. The chain uses TRBV7-2 and TRBJ2-1; 13 bases agree with TRBD2. The junction had 8 bases not matched to a gene; V was cut back by 5 bases and J by 7 bases. Germline CDR1 SGHTA, CDR2 FQGNSA. The CDR3 totals 16 residues. This CDR3 is CASSDPGLAGWNEQFF. As DNA, the CDR3 is TGTGCCAGCAGCGACCCGGGACTAGCGGGGTGGAATGAGCAGTTCTTC.

The J gene is TRBJ1-1, the V gene TRBV18; 7 positions agree with TRBD1. Per germline, CDR1 KGHSH and CDR2 LQKENI. J was trimmed by 4 bases and V by 0 bases; bases with no gene match: 5. The CDR3 totals 15 residues. The CDR3 nucleotides are TGTGCCAGCTCACCACCGAGGGGGCAAAGCACTGAAGCTTTCTTT. Translating it yields CASSPPRGQSTEAFF.

The chain combines TRBV24-1 with TRBJ1-1; D unclear. Germline V gene lookup returns CDR1 KGHDR and CDR2 SFDVKD. Trimming cost V 3 bases and J 5 bases, with 9 bases left between them. The CDR3 loop spans 13 amino acids. This chain's CDR3 is CATSDPSRTEAFF. Here the CDR3 DNA reads TGTGCCACCAGTGATCCATCCAGGACTGAAGCTTTCTTT.

This clonotype occurred a few times. Relative to the germline gene, one junction end is altered; a read error may explain this. This chain connects TRBV24-1 to TRBJ1-2, with unresolved D. Per the germline V gene, CDR1 is KGHDR and CDR2 is SFDVKD. The CDR3 length is 14 residues. CDR3 sequence reads: CTTSDFTANYGYTF. The CDR3, as DNA: TGTACCACCAGTGATTTCACAGCTAACTATGGCTACACCTTC.

This clonotype has more than one count but fewer than ten. The chain joins TRBV2 to TRBJ2-1, with D uncertain. V was pared by 5 bases and J by 4 bases, with 12 bases between. The CDR3 totals 14 residues. Germline V CDR1 and CDR2: SNHLY, FYNNEI. The CDR3 coding sequence is TGTGCCAGCAGTTCTACAATTGGGTACAATGAGCAGTTCTTC. This codes for CASSSTIGYNEQFF. The complete variable domain, with remaining parts taken from reference TRBV2 and TRBJ2-1, reads EPEVTQTPSHQVTQMGQEVILRCVPISNHLYFYWYRQILGQKVEFLVSFYNNEISEKSEIFDDQFSVERPDGSNFTLKIRSTKLEDSAMYFCASSSTIGYNEQFFGPGTRLTVL.

The rearrangement joins TRBV28 to TRBJ1-1; no clear D gene. CDR1 is MDHEN and CDR2 is SYDVKM in the germline V gene. The CDR3 is 12 amino acids. V shed 7 bases and J shed 7 bases, with 13 bases lying between them. The CDR3 loop reads CASIKAEYEAFF. CDR3 nucleotides: TGTGCCAGCATCAAGGCCGAATATGAAGCTTTCTTT. The full variable domain, in which reference TRBV28 and TRBJ1-1 provide the parts outside the CDR3, is DVKVTQSSRYLVKRTGEKVFLECVQDMDHENMFWYRQDPGLGLRLIYFSYDVKMKEKGDIPEGYSVSREKKERFSLILESASTNQTSMYLCASIKAEYEAFFGQGTRLTVV.

On this clonotype itself: A read error may be the cause here, since a much bigger clone is one base away. The chain links TRBV6-1 to TRBJ1-5, with D unclear. The V end was cut by 7 bases, the J end by 2 bases, with 24 bases between. Germline-derived CDR1 and CDR2 are MNHNS and SASEGT. The CDR3 consists of 18 residues. In DNA form, the CDR3 reads TGTGCCAGCACCCTATCGGGGTGGCGGGGTATAGGCAATCAGCCCCAGCATTTT. Protein sequence: CASTLSGWRGIGNQPQHF.

The chain recombines TRBV7-9 with TRBJ1-1; D gene uncertain. This CDR3 has 17 amino acids. Looked up from germline, CDR1 is SEHNR and CDR2 is FQNEAQ (reference sequence). Trimming cost V 4 bases and J 0 bases, with 18 bases left between them. CDR3 nucleotides: TGTGCCAGCAGCTCCGATGGACTATGGAATTTGAACACTGAAGCTTTCTTT. Residues: CASSSDGLWNLNTEAFF.